Listed here are 21 T cell receptor beta chains from one sample, sequenced in a study of T cell responses to AZD1222 COVID-19 vaccine. Libraries were prepared by immunoSEQ multiplex PCR; TCRdb keeps only in-frame clonotypes and omits some of them. Here the sample spans roughly 130,000 clones, roughly 88% being singletons. Sequenced here: peripheral blood, sampled on day 0 of MenACWY control vaccination. The receptors here all came from an adult in good health.

CDR3 protein: CASSKSPGTSGSPYEQYF. CDR3 DNA: TGTGCCAGTAGTAAAAGTCCCGGGACTAGCGGGAGCCCCTACGAGCAGTACTTC. The gene calls are TRBV19 and TRBJ2-7; 14 bases align to TRBD2. Looked up from germline, CDR1 is LNHDA and CDR2 is SQIVND (reference sequence). This CDR3 comprises 18 residues. With V trimmed by 4 bases and J by 2 bases, 10 bases remained unmatched.

The gene calls are TRBV7-2 and TRBJ2-7, with 13 nucleotides matching TRBD2. Germline V gene data show CDR1 as SGHTA and CDR2 as FQGNSA. This CDR3 region has 19 residues. J was trimmed by 2 bases and V by 4 bases; bases with no gene match: 14. The CDR3 DNA reads TGTGCCAGCAGCTCCCTGCCTCGGGGACTAGCGGGACGGGCCTACGAGCAGTACTTC. This gives the protein CASSSLPRGLAGRAYEQYF.

J is TRBJ2-7 and V is TRBV18, with D possibly TRBD1 on 6 matching bases. There are 14 residues in the CDR3. Looked up from germline, CDR1 is KGHSH and CDR2 is LQKENI. The ends were cut back, 6 bases at V and 5 bases at J, with 17 bases in the middle. The CDR3 loop reads CASSSTQGKNEQYF. The CDR3 DNA reads TGTGCCAGCTCGTCAACCCAGGGGAAGAACGAGCAGTACTTC.

This rearrangement joins TRBV5-1 to TRBJ2-1, with TRBD1 matching 8 bases. The germline CDR1 and CDR2 sequences are SGHRS and YFSETQ. V lost 6 bases and J lost 7; bases outside the gene matches: 3. The CDR3 is 12 amino acids. CDR3 sequence (DNA): TGCGCCAGCACGGGACAGGTAAATGAGCAGTTCTTC. This translates into CASTGQVNEQFF.

The chain combines TRBV7-8 with TRBJ2-1; D remains ambiguous. Trimming cost V 1 base and J 10 bases, with 14 bases left between them. The CDR3 covers 14 residues. The V gene's germline CDR1 is SGHVS and CDR2 FQNEAQ. CDR3 bases: TGTGCCAGCAGCTTAGATTGGCAGGCGATCGAGCAGTTCTTC. It translates to CASSLDWQAIEQFF.

The gene calls are TRBV18 and TRBJ1-1; D is unclear. The CDR3 is 11 amino acids. V was cut by 6 bases and J by 5 bases, with 7 bases left in between. Germline lookup yields CDR1 KGHSH and CDR2 LQKENI. The CDR3 loop reads CASSQQTEAFF. The CDR3 nucleotides are TGTGCCAGCTCCCAACAAACTGAAGCTTTCTTT.

V is TRBV6-6 and J is TRBJ1-6; D uncertain. The ends were cut back, 4 bases at V and 8 bases at J, with 12 bases in the middle. This CDR3 region has 14 residues. The germline V gene has CDR1 MNHNY and CDR2 SVGAGI (reference sequence). The CDR3 DNA sequence: TGTGCCAGCAGTTCCGACACCTTGGATTCACCCCTCCACTTT. It translates to CASSSDTLDSPLHF.

The chain uses TRBV28 and TRBJ1-2, with TRBD1 matching 7 bases. V lost 5 bases, J lost 4 bases, and 7 bases stayed unmatched. Germline V gives CDR1 MDHEN, CDR2 SYDVKM. CDR3 length: 14 residues. This CDR3 reads CASSPGTASYGYTF. DNA of the CDR3: TGTGCCAGCAGTCCGGGGACAGCCTCCTATGGCTACACCTTC.

The rearrangement links TRBV2 to TRBJ2-3; D unresolved. The CDR3 runs to 14 residues. Trimming left V 6 bases short and J 5 bases short, with 15 bases between. Germline values: CDR1 SNHLY, CDR2 FYNNEI. Here the CDR3 DNA reads TGTGCCAGCAGGAAGTCCGCTCCCGAAGATACGCAGTATTTT. It encodes CASRKSAPEDTQYF.

The chain has TRBV7-2 and TRBJ1-1; 7 nucleotides line up with TRBD1. The CDR3 runs 15 residues. Germline trimming cut 0 bases from V and 8 bases from J; bases unmatched to any gene: 9. Germline V gene data show CDR1 as SGHTA and CDR2 as FQGNSA. In DNA form, the CDR3 reads TGTGCCAGCAGCTTAGCGGTGACAGGGCGGGCAGAAGCTTTCTTT. Amino acid sequence: CASSLAVTGRAEAFF. Looking up the rest from reference TRBV7-2 and TRBJ1-1 gives the full variable domain: GAGVSQSPSNKVTEKGKDVELRCDPISGHTALYWYRQSLGQGLEFLIYFQGNSAPDKSGLPSDRFSAERTGGSVSTLTIQRTQQEDSAVYLCASSLAVTGRAEAFFGQGTRLTVV.

This chain joins TRBV5-4 and TRBJ1-2; tentative D call: TRBD1 (6 bases). The CDR3 has 14 amino acids. Trimming removed 4 bases from V and 4 bases from J, with 14 bases in between. Per the germline V gene, CDR1 is SGHNT and CDR2 is YYREEE (reference sequence). CDR3 sequence (DNA): TGTGCCAGCAGCAGGGACGTACAGGGCTATGGCTACACCTTC. Residues: CASSRDVQGYGYTF.

The rearrangement joins TRBV29-1 to TRBJ1-3; D is perhaps TRBD1 (6 bases). This CDR3 region has 15 residues. Trimming stripped 2 bases from V and 0 bases from J, with 11 bases between. Per the germline V gene, CDR1 is SQVTM and CDR2 is ANQGSEA. CDR3 coding DNA: TGCAGCGTTGAACTGGACAGTTACTCTGGAAACACCATATATTTT. Residues: CSVELDSYSGNTIYF. Full variable domain (rest looked up from reference TRBV29-1 and TRBJ1-3): SAVISQKPSRDICQRGTSLTIQCQVDSQVTMMFWYRQQPGQSLTLIATANQGSEATYESGFVIDKFPISRPNLTFSTLTVSNMSPEDSSIYLCSVELDSYSGNTIYFGEGSWLTVV.

The chain has TRBV5-4 and TRBJ1-1; unclear D gene. The V and J ends lost 5 bases and 3 bases respectively, with 11 bases between them. The CDR3 contains 13 residues. The V gene's germline CDR1 is SGHNT and CDR2 YYREEE (reference sequence). The CDR3 loop is CASRIDRYTEAFF. In nucleotides, the CDR3 is TGTGCCAGCAGGATTGATCGATACACTGAAGCTTTCTTT.

This chain joins TRBV10-3 and TRBJ2-7, with D perhaps matching TRBD2 (6 bases). Germline V lookup: CDR1 ENHRY, CDR2 SYGVKD. The CDR3 extends over 14 amino acids. V dropped 1 base and J dropped 2 bases, with 9 bases sitting between them. The CDR3 bases are TGTGCCATCAGTGAGTTGGGACTGGCCTACGAGCAGTACTTC. Protein product: CAISELGLAYEQYF.

This clone was detected only a few times. The chain recombines TRBV9 with TRBJ2-3; the D gene is possibly TRBD2 (5 bases). This CDR3 is built from 14 residues. Germline V gene data show CDR1 as SGDLS and CDR2 as YYNGEE. The V and J ends lost 0 bases and 6 bases respectively, with 11 bases between them. Here the CDR3 DNA reads TGTGCCAGCAGCGTAGGTCCAGTAGCGGATACGCAGTATTTT. Translated: CASSVGPVADTQYF.

V gene TRBV25-1 combines with J gene TRBJ2-3; D perhaps matches TRBD1 (5 bases). Per germline, CDR1 MGHDK and CDR2 SYGVNS. The CDR3 runs to 15 residues. V was shortened by 3 bases and J by 0 bases, with 10 bases between the two germline ends. CDR3 protein: CASSDKGISTDTQYF. DNA for the CDR3: TGTGCCAGCAGTGATAAGGGGATTAGCACAGATACGCAGTATTTT. The full variable domain, its missing parts supplied by reference TRBV25-1 and TRBJ2-3, is EADIYQTPRYLVIGTGKKITLECSQTMGHDKMYWYQQDPGMELHLIHYSYGVNSTEKGDLSSESTVSRIRTEHFPLTLESARPSHTSQYLCASSDKGISTDTQYFGPGTRLTVL.

The chain joins TRBV10-3 to TRBJ2-5; D ambiguous. Trimming cost V 5 bases and J 3 bases, with 7 bases left between them. The CDR3 is 12 residues long. Germline V gene data show CDR1 as ENHRY and CDR2 as SYGVKD. CDR3 DNA sequence: TGTGCCATCAGTCCCCGTAAAGAGACCCAGTACTTC. Translating gives CAISPRKETQYF.

The chain combines TRBV5-1 with TRBJ2-1; TRBD2 matches at 7 bases. The ends lost 6 bases at V and 2 bases at J; junction bases unmatched: 5. The CDR3 has 14 amino acids. The V gene's germline CDR1 is SGHRS and CDR2 YFSETQ. CDR3 residues: CASNLGGTYNEQFF. The CDR3 DNA reads as TGCGCCAGCAACCTCGGGGGGACCTACAATGAGCAGTTCTTC.

The CDR3 DNA follows: TGTGCCAGCTCGTCGCTCAGGGGGCTCGGGGACGAGCAGTACTTC. Its translation is CASSSLRGLGDEQYF. The chain has TRBV18 and TRBJ2-7; 8 nucleotides align to TRBD1. V was pared by 6 bases and J by 5 bases, with 12 bases of the junction left unmatched. The CDR3 runs 15 residues. Germline loops: CDR1 KGHSH, CDR2 LQKENI.

This chain joins TRBV2 and TRBJ2-7, with 9 bases that match TRBD1. The germline V gene encodes CDR1 SNHLY and CDR2 FYNNEI. This CDR3 is 12 amino acids long. V lost 8 bases and J lost 5; bases outside the gene matches: 4. DNA for the CDR3: TGTGCCAGCGGGACAGGGTTTCACGAGCAGTACTTC. Translating it yields CASGTGFHEQYF.

This chain connects TRBV6-5 to TRBJ1-2; D is ambiguous. Germline-derived CDR1 and CDR2 are MNHEY and SVGAGI. The CDR3 length is 13 residues. V was clipped by 5 bases and J by 1 base, with 8 bases between them. The CDR3 here is CASSTSNNYGYTF. As DNA, the CDR3 is TGTGCCAGCAGTACCTCTAATAACTATGGCTACACCTTC.